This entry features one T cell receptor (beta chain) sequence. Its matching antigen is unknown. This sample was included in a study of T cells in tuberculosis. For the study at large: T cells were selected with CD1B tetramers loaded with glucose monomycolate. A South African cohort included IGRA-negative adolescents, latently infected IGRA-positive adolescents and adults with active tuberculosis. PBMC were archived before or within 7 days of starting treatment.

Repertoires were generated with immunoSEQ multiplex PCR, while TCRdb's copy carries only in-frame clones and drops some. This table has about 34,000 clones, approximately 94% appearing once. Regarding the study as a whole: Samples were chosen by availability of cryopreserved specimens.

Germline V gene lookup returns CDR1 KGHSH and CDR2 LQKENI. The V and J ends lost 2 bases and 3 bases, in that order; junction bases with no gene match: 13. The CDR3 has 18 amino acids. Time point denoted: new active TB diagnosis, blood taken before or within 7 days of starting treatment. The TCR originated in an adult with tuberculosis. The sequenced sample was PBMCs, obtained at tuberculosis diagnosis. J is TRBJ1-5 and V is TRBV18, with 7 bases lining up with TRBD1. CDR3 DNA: TGTGCCAGCTCACCATCAGGGGACAGTCAGGGGCACAATCAGCCCCAGCATTTT. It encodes CASSPSGDSQGHNQPQHF.